This T cell receptor (beta chain) was captured in a study of cytotoxic CD8 clonotypes in ibrutinib-treated CLL. The overall study: Median treatment time before response sampling was around twelve months, range 6 to 36. On average, each sample had 255,043 productive templates and tens of thousands of productive rearrangements.

This clone has more than one count but fewer than ten. This table comes from immunoSEQ multiplex PCR, and its TCRdb copy is limited to in-frame clones, with some not included. The sample lists roughly 70,000 clones, approximately 90% seen once, with approximately 3% in the top ten. After removal of 0 bases from V and 6 bases from J, the junction contained 4 bases not matched to a gene. The CDR3 runs to 14 residues. Germline V gene lookup returns CDR1 MNHEY and CDR2 SVGAGI. This sample comprised PBMCs, obtained after 12 months of ibrutinib treatment. The genes are TRBV6-5 and TRBJ1-2; 7 nucleotides line up with TRBD1. The origin of this receptor is a human donor with chronic lymphocytic leukemia. The CDR3 DNA is TGTGCCAGCAGTTACTCGAGGGGGCTGGATGGCTACACCTTC. As protein: CASSYSRGLDGYTF.